This T cell receptor (beta chain) was sequenced in a study of blood T cell repertoires in COVID-19. Study information: The United States, Italy and Spain supplied acute and convalescent COVID-19 samples. In each case, the material was cDNA or gDNA derived from T cells, B-cell-depleted T cells, or PBMCs.

Germline V gene lookup returns CDR1 LNHDA and CDR2 SQIVND (reference sequence). V was pared by 10 bases and J by 0 bases, with 12 bases of the junction left unmatched. This CDR3 is 15 amino acids long. As processed by the authors: Researchers report that nucleated cell counts were estimated from reference gene primer amplification. The protocol was immunoSEQ multiplex PCR, while the TCRdb copy is restricted to in-frame clones and leaves out a portion. From that table come the V and J calls and clone size; the DNA was used to work out D and trimming. This table holds 30,000 to 50,000 clones, around 96% found once.

Sequenced input: peripheral blood. This TCR was sampled from a human donor with active COVID-19. The donor label of this sample is uncertain. V and J are TRBV19 and TRBJ2-7; 7 bases are shared with TRBD1. As DNA, the CDR3 is TGTGCCACCCGGCCACAGGGGTATAGCTCCTACGAGCAGTACTTC. Encoded protein: CATRPQGYSSYEQYF.